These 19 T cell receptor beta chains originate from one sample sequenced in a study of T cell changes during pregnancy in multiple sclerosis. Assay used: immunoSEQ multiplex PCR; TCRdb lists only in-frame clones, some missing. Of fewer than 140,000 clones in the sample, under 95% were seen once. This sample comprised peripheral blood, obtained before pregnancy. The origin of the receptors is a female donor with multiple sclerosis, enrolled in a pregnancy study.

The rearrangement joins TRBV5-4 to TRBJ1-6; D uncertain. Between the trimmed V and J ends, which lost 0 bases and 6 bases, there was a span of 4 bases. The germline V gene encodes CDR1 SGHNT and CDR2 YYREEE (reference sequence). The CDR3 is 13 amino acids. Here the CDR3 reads CASSLDGNSPLHF. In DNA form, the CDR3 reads TGTGCCAGCAGCTTGGACGGTAATTCACCCCTCCACTTT.

CDR3 amino acids: CASSLVGSADQPQHF. The CDR3, as DNA: TGTGCCAGCAGCTTAGTAGGGAGCGCCGATCAGCCCCAGCATTTT. The chain combines TRBV7-2 with TRBJ1-5; D uncertain. Germline values: CDR1 SGHTA, CDR2 FQGNSA. The length of the CDR3 is 15 residues. Trimming took 1 base from V and 5 from J, leaving 12 bases between them.

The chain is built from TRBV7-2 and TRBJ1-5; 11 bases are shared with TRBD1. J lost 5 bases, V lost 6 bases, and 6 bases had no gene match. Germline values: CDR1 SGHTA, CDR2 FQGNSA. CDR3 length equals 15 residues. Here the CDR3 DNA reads TGTGCCAGCAGTCCCGGACAGGGGGCCGATCAGCCCCAGCATTTT. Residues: CASSPGQGADQPQHF.

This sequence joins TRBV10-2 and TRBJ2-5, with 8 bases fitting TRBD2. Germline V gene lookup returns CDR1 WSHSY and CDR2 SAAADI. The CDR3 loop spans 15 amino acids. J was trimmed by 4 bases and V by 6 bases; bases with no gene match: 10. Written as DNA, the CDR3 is TGCGCCAGCAGCACACCCGGGGGGGCTCTAGAGACCCAGTACTTC. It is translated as CASSTPGGALETQYF.

This chain's CDR3 is CASSLQGQNTEAFF. In DNA, the CDR3 is TGCGCCAGCAGCCTACAGGGCCAGAACACTGAAGCTTTCTTT. V gene TRBV4-3 combines with J gene TRBJ1-1; D might be TRBD1 (6 bases). CDR1 and CDR2 (germline): LGHNA, YSLEER. The CDR3 sequence is 14 residues long. The V and J ends lost 4 bases and 1 base respectively, with 10 bases between them.

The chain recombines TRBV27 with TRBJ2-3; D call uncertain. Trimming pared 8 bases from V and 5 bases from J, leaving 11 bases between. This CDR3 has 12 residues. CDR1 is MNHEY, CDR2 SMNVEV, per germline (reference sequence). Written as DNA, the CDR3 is TGTGCCAGCCTTTCCCGTAGAGATACGCAGTATTTT. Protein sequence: CASLSRRDTQYF.

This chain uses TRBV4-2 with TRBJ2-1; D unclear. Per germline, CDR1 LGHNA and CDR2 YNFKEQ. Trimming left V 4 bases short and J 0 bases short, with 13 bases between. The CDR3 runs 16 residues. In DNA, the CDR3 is TGTGCCAGCAGCCTCGCTGACTTGAGCTCCTACAATGAGCAGTTCTTC. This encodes CASSLADLSSYNEQFF.

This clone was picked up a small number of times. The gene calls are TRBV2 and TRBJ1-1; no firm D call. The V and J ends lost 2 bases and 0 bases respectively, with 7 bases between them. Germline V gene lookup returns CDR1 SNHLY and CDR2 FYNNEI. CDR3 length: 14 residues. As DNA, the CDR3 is TGTGCCAGCAGTGAAACAGTCATGAACACTGAAGCTTTCTTT. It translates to CASSETVMNTEAFF.

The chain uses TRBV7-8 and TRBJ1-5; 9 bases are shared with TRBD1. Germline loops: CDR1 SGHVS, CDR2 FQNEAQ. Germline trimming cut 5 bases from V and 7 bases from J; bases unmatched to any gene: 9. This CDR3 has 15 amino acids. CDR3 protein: CASSPGTGIRQPQHF. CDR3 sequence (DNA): TGTGCCAGCAGCCCCGGGACAGGGATTCGACAGCCCCAGCATTTT.

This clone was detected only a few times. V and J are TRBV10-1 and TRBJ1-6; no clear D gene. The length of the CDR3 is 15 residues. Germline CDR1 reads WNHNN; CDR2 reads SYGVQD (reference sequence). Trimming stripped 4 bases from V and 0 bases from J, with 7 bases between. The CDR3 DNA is TGCGCCAGCAGTGGAAACTCCTCCTATAATTCACCCCTCCACTTT. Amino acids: CASSGNSSYNSPLHF.

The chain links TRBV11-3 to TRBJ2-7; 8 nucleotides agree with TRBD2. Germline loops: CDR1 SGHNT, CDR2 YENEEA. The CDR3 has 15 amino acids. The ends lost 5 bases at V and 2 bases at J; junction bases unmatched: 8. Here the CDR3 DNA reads TGTGCCAGCAGCCCGGGGGGGACAACCGCCTACGAGCAGTACTTC. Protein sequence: CASSPGGTTAYEQYF.

The CDR3 DNA sequence: TGCGCCAGCAGCCTAGGAAGGGACAGCTCTGGAAACACCATATATTTT. It specifies CASSLGRDSSGNTIYF. The V gene is TRBV4-3, the J gene TRBJ1-3; 7 nucleotides match TRBD1. The CDR3 extends over 16 amino acids. After removal of 4 bases from V and 0 bases from J, the junction contained 6 bases not matched to a gene. Germline values: CDR1 LGHNA, CDR2 YSLEER.

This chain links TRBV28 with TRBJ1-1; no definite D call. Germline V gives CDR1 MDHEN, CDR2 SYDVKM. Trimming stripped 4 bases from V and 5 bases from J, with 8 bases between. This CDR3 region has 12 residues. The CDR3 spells CASSSPPTEAFF. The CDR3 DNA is TGTGCCAGCAGTTCTCCCCCGACTGAAGCTTTCTTT.

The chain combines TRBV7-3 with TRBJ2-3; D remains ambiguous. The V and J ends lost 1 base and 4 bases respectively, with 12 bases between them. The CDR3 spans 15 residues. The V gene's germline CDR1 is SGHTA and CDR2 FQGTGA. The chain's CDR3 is CASSLKWSEPDTQYF. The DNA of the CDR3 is TGTGCCAGCAGCTTAAAATGGTCAGAACCAGATACGCAGTATTTT.

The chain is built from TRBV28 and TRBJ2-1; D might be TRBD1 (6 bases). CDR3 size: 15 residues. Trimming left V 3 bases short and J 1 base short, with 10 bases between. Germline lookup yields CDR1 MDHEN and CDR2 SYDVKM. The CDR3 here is CASSFRGVSYNEQFF. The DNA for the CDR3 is TGTGCCAGCAGTTTCAGGGGAGTATCCTACAATGAGCAGTTCTTC.

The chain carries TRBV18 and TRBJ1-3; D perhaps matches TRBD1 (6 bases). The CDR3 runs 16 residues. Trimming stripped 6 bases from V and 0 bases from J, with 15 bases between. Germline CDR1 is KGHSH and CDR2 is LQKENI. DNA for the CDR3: TGTGCCAGCTCGTACAGGGTAGTGGACTCTGGAAACACCATATATTTT. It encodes CASSYRVVDSGNTIYF.

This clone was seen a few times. The CDR3 sequence is CASSAGQLNQPQHF. CDR3 nucleotide sequence: TGTGCCAGCAGCGCGGGACAGCTCAATCAGCCCCAGCATTTT. The V and J genes are TRBV9 and TRBJ1-5; 7 bases match TRBD1. The CDR3 is 14 residues long. V lost 3 bases, J lost 3 bases, and 3 bases stayed unmatched. CDR1 is SGDLS and CDR2 is YYNGEE in the germline V gene.

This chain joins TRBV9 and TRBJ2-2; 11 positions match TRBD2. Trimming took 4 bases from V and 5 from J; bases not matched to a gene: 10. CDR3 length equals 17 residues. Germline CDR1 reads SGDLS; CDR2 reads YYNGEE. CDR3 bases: TGTGCCAGCAGCCCACACATAGCGGGAGGGGGGACCGGGGAGCTGTTTTTT. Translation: CASSPHIAGGGTGELFF.

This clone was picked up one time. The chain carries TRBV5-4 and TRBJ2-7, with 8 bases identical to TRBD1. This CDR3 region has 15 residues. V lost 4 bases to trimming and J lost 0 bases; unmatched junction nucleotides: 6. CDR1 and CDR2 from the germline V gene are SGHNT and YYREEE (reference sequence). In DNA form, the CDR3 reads TGTGCCAGCAGCGCCGGGACAGGCAGCTCCTACGAGCAGTACTTC. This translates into CASSAGTGSSYEQYF.